This T cell receptor (beta chain) was identified in a study of T cells in tuberculosis. Cells were sorted from thawed PBMC rested overnight and stained with GMM-loaded CD1B tetramer, viability dye and anti-CD3. CD1B tetramers were loaded with Rhodococcus equi-derived C32 glucose monomycolate. CD14-expressing monocytes were removed from PBMC before cryopreservation and sorting. Findings of the study overall: Some low-affinity tetramer-binding T cells may be absent from this sample.

On this clone: Within the sample, other DNA sequences also encode this same CDR3.

Profiling relied on immunoSEQ multiplex PCR, and the TCRdb table lists in-frame clones only, not all of them. The repertoire includes roughly 60,000 clones, around 86% of them detected once, and roughly 13% sits in the top ten. This TCR was recovered from an adult woman with latent tuberculosis. Sequenced input: CD1b-GMM tetramer-negative cells sorted from PBMCs.

The CDR3 sequence: CASTPKRSLAGELFF. The CDR3 DNA sequence: TGTGCCAGTACCCCGAAACGGAGTCTTGCCGGGGAGCTGTTTTTT. The chain has TRBV19 and TRBJ2-2; no reliable D call. Per the germline V gene, CDR1 is LNHDA and CDR2 is SQIVND (reference sequence). V shed 7 bases and J shed 6 bases, with 18 bases lying between them. This CDR3 region has 15 residues.